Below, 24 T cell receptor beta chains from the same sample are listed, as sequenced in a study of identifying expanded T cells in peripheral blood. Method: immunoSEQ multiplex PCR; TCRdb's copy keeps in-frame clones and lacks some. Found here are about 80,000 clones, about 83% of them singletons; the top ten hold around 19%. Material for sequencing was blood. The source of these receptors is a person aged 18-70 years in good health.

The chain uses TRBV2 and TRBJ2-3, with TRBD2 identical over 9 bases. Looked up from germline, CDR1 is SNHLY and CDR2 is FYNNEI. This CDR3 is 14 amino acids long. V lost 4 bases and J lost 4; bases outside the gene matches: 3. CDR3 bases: TGTGCCAGCAGTGTGACTAGCGGTGCAGATACGCAGTATTTT. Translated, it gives CASSVTSGADTQYF.

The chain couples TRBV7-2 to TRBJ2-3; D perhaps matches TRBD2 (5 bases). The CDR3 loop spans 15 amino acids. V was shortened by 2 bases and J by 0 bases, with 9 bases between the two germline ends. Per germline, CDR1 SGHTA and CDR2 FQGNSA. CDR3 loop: CASSLFAGSTDTQYF. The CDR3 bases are TGTGCCAGCAGCTTATTCGCGGGTAGCACAGATACGCAGTATTTT.

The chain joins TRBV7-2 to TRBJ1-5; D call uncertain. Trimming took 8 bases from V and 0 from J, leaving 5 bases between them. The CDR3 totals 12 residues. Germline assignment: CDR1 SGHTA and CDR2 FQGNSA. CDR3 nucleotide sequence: TGTGCCAGCGGGAATAGCAATCAGCCCCAGCATTTT. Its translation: CASGNSNQPQHF. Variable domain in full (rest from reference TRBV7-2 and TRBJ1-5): GAGVSQSPSNKVTEKGKDVELRCDPISGHTALYWYRQSLGQGLEFLIYFQGNSAPDKSGLPSDRFSAERTGGSVSTLTIQRTQQEDSAVYLCASGNSNQPQHFGDGTRLSIL.

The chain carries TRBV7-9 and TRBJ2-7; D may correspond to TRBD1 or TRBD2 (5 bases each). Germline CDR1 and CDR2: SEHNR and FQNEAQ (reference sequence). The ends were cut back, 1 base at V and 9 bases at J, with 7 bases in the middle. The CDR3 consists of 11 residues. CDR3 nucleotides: TGTGCCAGCAGCTTAGGGGGACGGCAGTACTTC. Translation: CASSLGGRQYF.

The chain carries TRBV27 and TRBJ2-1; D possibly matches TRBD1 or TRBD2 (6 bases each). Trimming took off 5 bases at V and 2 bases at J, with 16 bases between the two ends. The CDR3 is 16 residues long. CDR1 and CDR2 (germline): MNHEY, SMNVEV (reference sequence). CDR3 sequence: CASSVSTGAPYNEQFF. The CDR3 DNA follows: TGTGCCAGCAGTGTAAGCACGGGGGCCCCCTACAATGAGCAGTTCTTC.

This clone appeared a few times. The CDR3 loop reads CASSLAGREGLYEQYF. CDR3 DNA: TGTGCCAGCAGCTTAGCGGGCAGGGAAGGCCTCTACGAGCAGTACTTC. The rearrangement joins TRBV7-6 to TRBJ2-7; TRBD1 might be the D (5 bases). With 0 bases removed from V and 3 bases from J, the gap between germline ends came to 15 bases. Per germline, CDR1 SGHVS and CDR2 FNYEAQ. The CDR3 length is 16 residues.

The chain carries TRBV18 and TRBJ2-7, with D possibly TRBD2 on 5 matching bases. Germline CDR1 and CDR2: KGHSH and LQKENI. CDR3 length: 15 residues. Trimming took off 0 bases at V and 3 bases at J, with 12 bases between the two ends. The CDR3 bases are TGTGCCAGCTCACCACCCGTCGGGGTCGGCTACGAGCAGTACTTC. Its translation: CASSPPVGVGYEQYF.

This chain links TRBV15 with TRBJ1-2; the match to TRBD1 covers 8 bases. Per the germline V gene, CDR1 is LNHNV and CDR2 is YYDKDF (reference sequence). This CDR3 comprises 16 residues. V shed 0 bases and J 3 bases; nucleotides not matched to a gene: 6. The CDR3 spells CATSRDVDRVDYGYTF. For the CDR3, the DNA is TGTGCCACCAGCAGAGATGTGGACAGGGTAGACTATGGCTACACCTTC.

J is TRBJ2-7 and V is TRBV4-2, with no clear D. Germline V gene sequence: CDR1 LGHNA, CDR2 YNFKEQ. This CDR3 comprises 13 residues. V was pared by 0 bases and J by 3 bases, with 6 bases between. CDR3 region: CASSQDTDYEQYF. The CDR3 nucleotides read TGTGCCAGCAGCCAAGATACCGACTACGAGCAGTACTTC.

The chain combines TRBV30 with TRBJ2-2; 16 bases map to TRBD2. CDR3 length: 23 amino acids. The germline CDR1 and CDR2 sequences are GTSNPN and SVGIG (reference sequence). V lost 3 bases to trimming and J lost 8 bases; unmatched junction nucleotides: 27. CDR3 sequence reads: CAWSHIPAGTSGRGPTLPGELFF. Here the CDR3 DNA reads TGTGCCTGGAGCCACATTCCGGCCGGGACTAGCGGGAGGGGACCAACATTACCGGGGGAGCTGTTTTTT.

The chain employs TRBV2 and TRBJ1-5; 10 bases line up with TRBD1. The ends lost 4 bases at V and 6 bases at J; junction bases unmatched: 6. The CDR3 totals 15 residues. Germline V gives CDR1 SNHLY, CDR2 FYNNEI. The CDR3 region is CASSGGTGDGQPQHF. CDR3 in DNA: TGTGCCAGCAGTGGGGGGACAGGGGACGGTCAGCCCCAGCATTTT.

In DNA, the CDR3 is TGCGCCAGCAGCTTGGATAGCTCTGGTTTAGATACGCAGTATTTT. Translated: CASSLDSSGLDTQYF. The chain combines TRBV5-1 with TRBJ2-3; unclear D gene. The CDR3 contains 15 residues. CDR1 SGHRS and CDR2 YFSETQ come from the germline V gene. The ends were cut back, 0 bases at V and 5 bases at J, with 13 bases in the middle.

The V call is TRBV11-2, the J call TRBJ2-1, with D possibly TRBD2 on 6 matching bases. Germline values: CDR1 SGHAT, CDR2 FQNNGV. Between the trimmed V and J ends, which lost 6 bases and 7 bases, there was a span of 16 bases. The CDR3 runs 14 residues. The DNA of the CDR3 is TGTGCCAGCAGGGTAGGGACTGGGGAAAATGAGCAGTTCTTC. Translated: CASRVGTGENEQFF.

In DNA form, the CDR3 reads TGTGCCAGCAGTCTCCGCTTTTCCTCAACCGATACGCAGTATTTT. The encoded protein is CASSLRFSSTDTQYF. V is TRBV28 and J is TRBJ2-3, with D unclear. Looked up from germline, CDR1 is MDHEN and CDR2 is SYDVKM. The CDR3 consists of 15 residues. Trimming took 5 bases from V and 6 from J, leaving 18 bases between them.

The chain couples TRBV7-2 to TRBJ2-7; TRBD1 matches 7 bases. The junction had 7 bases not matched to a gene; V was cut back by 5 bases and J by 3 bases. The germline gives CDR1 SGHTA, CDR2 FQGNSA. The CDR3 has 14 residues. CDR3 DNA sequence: TGTGCCAGCAGCGCCCTTAGACAGGGCTACGAGCAGTACTTC. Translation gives CASSALRQGYEQYF.

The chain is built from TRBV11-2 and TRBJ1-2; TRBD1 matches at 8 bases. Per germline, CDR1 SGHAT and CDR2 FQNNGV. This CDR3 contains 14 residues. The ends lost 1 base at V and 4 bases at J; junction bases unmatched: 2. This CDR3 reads CASSLVGQAYGYTF. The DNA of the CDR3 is TGTGCCAGCAGCTTAGTGGGACAGGCCTATGGCTACACCTTC.

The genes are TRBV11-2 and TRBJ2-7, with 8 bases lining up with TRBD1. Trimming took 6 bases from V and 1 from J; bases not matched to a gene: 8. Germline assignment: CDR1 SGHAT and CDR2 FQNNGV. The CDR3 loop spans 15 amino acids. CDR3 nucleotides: TGTGCCAGCAGTGACCCCGGGACAGGATCCTACGAGCAGTACTTC. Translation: CASSDPGTGSYEQYF.

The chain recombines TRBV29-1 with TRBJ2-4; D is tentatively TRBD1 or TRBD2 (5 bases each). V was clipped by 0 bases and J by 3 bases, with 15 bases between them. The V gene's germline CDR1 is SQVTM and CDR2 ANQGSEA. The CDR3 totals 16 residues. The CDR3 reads CSVEDVRGDGKNIQYF. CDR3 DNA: TGCAGCGTTGAAGATGTTAGGGGAGATGGCAAAAACATTCAGTACTTC.

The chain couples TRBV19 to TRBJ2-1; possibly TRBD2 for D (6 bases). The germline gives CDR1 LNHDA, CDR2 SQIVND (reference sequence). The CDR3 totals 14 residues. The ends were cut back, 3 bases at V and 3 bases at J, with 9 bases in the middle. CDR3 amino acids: CASSIWRDYNEQFF. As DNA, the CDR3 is TGTGCCAGTAGTATCTGGCGGGACTACAATGAGCAGTTCTTC.

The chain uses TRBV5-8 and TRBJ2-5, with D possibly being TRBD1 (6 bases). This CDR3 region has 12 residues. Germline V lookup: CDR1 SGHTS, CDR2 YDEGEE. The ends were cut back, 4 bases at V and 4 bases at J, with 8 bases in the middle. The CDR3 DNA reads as TGTGCCAGCAGCACAGGGTTAGAGACCCAGTACTTC. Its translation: CASSTGLETQYF.

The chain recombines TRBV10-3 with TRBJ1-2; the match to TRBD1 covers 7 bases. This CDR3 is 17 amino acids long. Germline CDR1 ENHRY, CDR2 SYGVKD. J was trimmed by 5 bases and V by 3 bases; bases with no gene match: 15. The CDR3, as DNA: TGTGCCATCAGTGACCCCACAGGGGAGTTACGACCTTATGGCTACACCTTC. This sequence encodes CAISDPTGELRPYGYTF.

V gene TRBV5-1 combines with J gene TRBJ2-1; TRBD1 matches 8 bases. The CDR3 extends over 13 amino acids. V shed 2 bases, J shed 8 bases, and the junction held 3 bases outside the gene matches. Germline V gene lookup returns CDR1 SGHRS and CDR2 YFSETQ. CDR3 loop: CASSFGQGDEQFF. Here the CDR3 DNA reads TGCGCCAGCAGCTTCGGACAGGGTGATGAGCAGTTCTTC.

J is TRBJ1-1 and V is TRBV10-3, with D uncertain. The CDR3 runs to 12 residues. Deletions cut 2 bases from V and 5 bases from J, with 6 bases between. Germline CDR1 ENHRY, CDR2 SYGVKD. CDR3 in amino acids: CAISEMETEAFF. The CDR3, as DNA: TGTGCCATCAGTGAGATGGAGACTGAAGCTTTCTTT.

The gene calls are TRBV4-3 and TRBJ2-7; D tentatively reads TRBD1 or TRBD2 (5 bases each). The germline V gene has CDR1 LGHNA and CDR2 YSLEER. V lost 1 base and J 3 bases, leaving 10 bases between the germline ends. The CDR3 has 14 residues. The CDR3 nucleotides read TGCGCCAGCAGCCAAGGACAGCGGAGCTACGAGCAGTACTTC. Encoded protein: CASSQGQRSYEQYF.